The 10 T cell receptor beta chains below all came from one sample that was sequenced in a study of cytomegalovirus exposure and HLA in healthy donors. Primers for the PCR totalled 60 Vbeta and 13 Jbeta. Profiled with immunoSEQ multiplex PCR; TCRdb holds only in-frame clones, not every one. This table holds about 200,000 clones, around 73% found once. Sequencing used PBMCs. These receptors originate from a woman aged 30 to 39 in good health and CMV-seronegative.

This clone appeared once. V is TRBV29-1 and J is TRBJ2-3; possible D gene TRBD2, 6 bases. Germline-derived CDR1 and CDR2 are SQVTM and ANQGSEA. The CDR3 has 15 amino acids. With 4 bases removed from V and 2 bases from J, the gap between germline ends came to 16 bases. CDR3 sequence (DNA): TGCAGCGTTGTACGTCTAGCGCCTCACACAGATACGCAGTATTTT. Translating it yields CSVVRLAPHTDTQYF.

This chain connects TRBV7-9 to TRBJ2-1, with D possibly TRBD2 on 5 matching bases. The ends were cut back, 2 bases at V and 8 bases at J, with 13 bases in the middle. The CDR3 covers 14 residues. Looked up from germline, CDR1 is SEHNR and CDR2 is FQNEAQ (reference sequence). The CDR3 protein is CASSLRSGSDEQFF. DNA of the CDR3: TGTGCCAGCAGCTTAAGGTCGGGGAGCGATGAGCAGTTCTTC.

This clone was seen more than once but under ten times. The V gene is TRBV11-2, the J gene TRBJ2-5, with a possible D match to TRBD2 (5 bases). V lost 6 bases and J lost 4, with 15 bases in between. Germline CDR1 SGHAT, CDR2 FQNNGV. This CDR3 comprises 14 residues. CDR3 DNA: TGTGCCAGCAGTCCGGACTGGAGTGGAGAGACCCAGTACTTC. Its translation: CASSPDWSGETQYF. The full variable domain, in which reference TRBV11-2 and TRBJ2-5 provide the parts outside the CDR3, is EAGVAQSPRYKIIEKRQSVAFWCNPISGHATLYWYQQILGQGPKLLIQFQNNGVVDDSQLPKDRFSAERLKGVDSTLKIQPAKLEDSAVYLCASSPDWSGETQYFGPGTRLLVL.

The rearrangement links TRBV7-9 to TRBJ2-5; TRBD1 agrees at 7 bases. The CDR3 is 14 amino acids. Germline values: CDR1 SEHNR, CDR2 FQNEAQ (reference sequence). Trimming cost V 4 bases and J 5 bases; bases outside gene matches: 7. Here the CDR3 reads CASSSRDSWETQYF. In DNA, the CDR3 is TGTGCCAGCAGCTCCCGGGACAGTTGGGAGACCCAGTACTTC.

This clone came up once. The chain couples TRBV19 to TRBJ1-1; a possible D gene is TRBD1 (6 bases). The CDR3 has 12 residues. CDR1 is LNHDA and CDR2 is SQIVND in the germline V gene (reference sequence). V lost 6 bases and J lost 5, with 10 bases in between. CDR3 bases: TGTGCCAGTAGGTTACAGGGAACTGAAGCTTTCTTT. This translates into CASRLQGTEAFF.

The rearrangement uses TRBV6-1 and TRBJ1-1; D perhaps matches TRBD1 (6 bases). Trimming took off 6 bases at V and 0 bases at J, with 11 bases between the two ends. Germline assignment: CDR1 MNHNS and CDR2 SASEGT. The CDR3 has 14 residues. In DNA form, the CDR3 reads TGTGCCAGCAGACTAGGACAGATGAACACTGAAGCTTTCTTT. Translating it yields CASRLGQMNTEAFF.

The CDR3 spells CASSPTSGSSYEQYF. Written as DNA, the CDR3 is TGTGCCAGCAGCCCGACTAGCGGGAGCTCCTACGAGCAGTACTTC. The J gene is TRBJ2-7, the V gene TRBV11-2; 12 positions agree with TRBD2. The CDR3 covers 15 residues. J gave up 0 bases and V 5 bases, and 2 bases lay outside the gene matches. Germline assignment: CDR1 SGHAT and CDR2 FQNNGV.

This chain links TRBV6-5 with TRBJ2-7, with D possibly being TRBD1 (5 bases). Germline values: CDR1 MNHEY, CDR2 SVGAGI. V lost 5 bases to trimming and J lost 3 bases, with 11 bases between them. This CDR3 region has 13 residues. In DNA form, the CDR3 reads TGTGCCAGCAGTCCCGACAGATACTACGAGCAGTACTTC. Encoded protein: CASSPDRYYEQYF.

The chain recombines TRBV19 with TRBJ2-3; TRBD2 matches at 8 bases. The CDR3 contains 14 residues. Germline-derived CDR1 and CDR2 are LNHDA and SQIVND (reference sequence). V was clipped by 6 bases and J by 4 bases; unmatched bases: 6. The CDR3 spells CASSRTSMADTQYF. Written as DNA, the CDR3 is TGTGCCAGTAGCCGGACTAGCATGGCAGATACGCAGTATTTT.

This clone occurred a few times. The J gene is TRBJ1-5, the V gene TRBV4-1, with a tentative D call TRBD1 (6 bases). CDR1 is MGHRA and CDR2 is YSYEKL in the germline V gene. The CDR3 consists of 17 residues. With 2 bases removed from V and 0 bases from J, the gap between germline ends came to 14 bases. This chain's CDR3 is CASSQSRQAFSNQPQHF. DNA for the CDR3: TGCGCCAGCAGCCAATCCCGACAGGCGTTTAGCAATCAGCCCCAGCATTTT.